The clone carrying this T cell receptor (beta chain) was found many times. Its antigen is not known. The CDR3 is 18 amino acids. V gave up 4 bases and J gave up 5 bases; unmatched junction bases: 12. Germline values: CDR1 MDHEN, CDR2 SYDVKM. This record comes from a study of neurological immune-mediated disorders. Study-level points and caveats: TCR clonal expansion peaked in HTLV-1-associated myelopathy patients and was lowest in multiple sclerosis patients. When grouped phylogenetically, the repertoires of 18 of the 34 multiple sclerosis patients fell together in one related-CDR3 cluster, which is a possible signature.

The cDNA was synthesized by means of template-switch 5'RACE, which was carried out with 10-nucleotide random UMIs. TCRdb fed the 5' RACE reads into MiXCR, producing one record per CDR3 protein. The table shows 70,000 or so distinct CDR3 sequences, with 3.2% occurring only once. The chain has TRBV28 and TRBJ2-3; 13 bases match TRBD2. Sequences were obtained from PBMCs. The source of this sequence is a woman between 45 and 65 years old with multiple sclerosis. The CDR3 spells CASSSAALTSGGRDTQYF. The CDR3 DNA follows: TGTGCCAGCAGTTCTGCCGCCCTGACTAGCGGGGGGCGAGATACGCAGTATTTT.